Listed below are T cell receptor beta chains from one sample, sequenced in a study of blood T cell repertoires in COVID-19. Data came from immunoSEQ multiplex PCR; TCRdb stores just in-frame clones and leaves some out. This sample yields about 150,000 clones, of which roughly 84% are seen a single time; almost 6% belongs to the top ten. The sample consisted of PBMCs or T cells enriched from blood (not recorded which). The source of these receptors is a woman aged 50 to 60 who had been exposed to COVID-19. CDR3s include the opening cysteine and the closing phenylalanine or tryptophan. The D gene is left open where the match is weak. The size field is filled for only some rows; it gives once, few, many or a size class.

J	D	size	V	DNA	CDR3
TRBJ1-3	.	.	TRBV10-2	TGCGCCAGCACTCCTGGAAACACCATATATTTT	CASTPGNTIYF
TRBJ2-5	.	.	TRBV6-5	TGTGCCAGCAGTCTCAGGGGAGAGACCCAGTACTTC	CASSLRGETQYF
TRBJ1-1	.	.	TRBV5-1	TGCGCCAGCAGCTCCCAGGGTACCCGCTTGAACACTGAAGCTTTCTTT	CASSSQGTRLNTEAFF
TRBJ2-1	TRBD2	.	TRBV19	TGTGCCACCGGCGACTTATTTATGGGAGGGCCCTATAATGAGCAGTTCTTC	CATGDLFMGGPYNEQFF
TRBJ2-5	.	.	TRBV19	TGTGCCAGTAGTATGGGGACTCAACGTACCAGGGAGACCCAGTACTTC	CASSMGTQRTRETQYF
TRBJ2-1	TRBD1	.	TRBV5-1	TGCGCCAGCAGCGCCTCCGGGACAGATATCTACAATGAGCAGTTCTTC	CASSASGTDIYNEQFF
TRBJ2-7	TRBD1	.	TRBV11-2	TGTGCCAGCAGCTTCAGGACAGGGGCATACGAGCAGTACTTC	CASSFRTGAYEQYF
TRBJ1-3	.	.	TRBV7-2	TGTGCCAGCAGCTTAGATGGGCATACCGGAAACACCATATATTTT	CASSLDGHTGNTIYF
TRBJ2-6	TRBD1	.	TRBV7-3	TGTCCTCCCCGGGACAGGGGGCGCTTTGGGGCCAACGTCCTGACTTTC	CPPRDRGRFGANVLTF
TRBJ2-7	.	.	TRBV6-6	TGTGCCAGCAGTGACGAGACAGCGTCCTACGAGCAGTACTTC	CASSDETASYEQYF
TRBJ2-7	.	.	TRBV6-5	TGTGCCAGCATAGAGGCGGGGGAGCAGTACTTC	CASIEAGEQYF
TRBJ2-2	.	.	TRBV2	TGTGCCAGCAGGGGGCCTGTCACCGGGGAGCTGTTTTTT	CASRGPVTGELFF
TRBJ1-5	.	.	TRBV6-5	TGTGCCAGCACCCCATCCAAAAATAGCAATCAGCCCCAGCATTTT	CASTPSKNSNQPQHF
TRBJ2-5	TRBD2	.	TRBV5-1	TGCGCCAGCAGCGGGGGGACTAGCGGGACGGAGACCCAGTACTTC	CASSGGTSGTETQYF
TRBJ1-1	.	.	TRBV19	TGTGCCAGTAGTCACACGCGCGGGGGGCGCGGCACTGAAGCTTTCTTT	CASSHTRGGRGTEAFF
TRBJ2-7	.	.	TRBV30	TGTGCCTGGAGTGGGAGGGACTTCTACGAGCAGTACTTC	CAWSGRDFYEQYF
TRBJ1-1	.	.	TRBV11-3	TGTGCCAGCAGCTTCGGGTTGAACACTGAAGCTTTCTTT	CASSFGLNTEAFF
TRBJ2-3	TRBD2	.	TRBV5-1	TGCGCCAGCAGCTCTCGGACTAGCGGAACCACAGATACGCAGTATTTT	CASSSRTSGTTDTQYF
TRBJ2-7	.	.	TRBV27	TGTGCCAGCAGTTTATATCGGGGGTCCGCCTACGAGCAGTACTTC	CASSLYRGSAYEQYF
TRBJ2-6	.	once	TRBV4-3	TGCGCCAGACAGGTTCCCCTCTCTGGGGCCAACGTCCTGACTTTC	CARQVPLSGANVLTF
TRBJ2-3	TRBD1	once	TRBV6-4	TGTGCCAGCCGGGGACAGACTACAGATACGCAGTATTTT	CASRGQTTDTQYF
TRBJ2-7	TRBD1	once	TRBV9	TGTGCCAGCAGCATCGGGACAGCTCGAGGCGAGCAGTACTTC	CASSIGTARGEQYF
TRBJ2-2	.	.	TRBV29-1	TGCAGCGTTGAAGGTACTCGCCCGAACACCGGGGAGCTGTTTTTT	CSVEGTRPNTGELFF
TRBJ1-2	TRBD1	.	TRBV7-8	TGTGCCAGCAGCCAAGGGACAGGGAGGAGTGGCTACACCTTC	CASSQGTGRSGYTF
TRBJ1-1	.	.	TRBV7-2	TGTGCCAGCAGCTGGGGGGGAGGTAACACTGAAGCTTTCTTT	CASSWGGGNTEAFF
TRBJ2-7	.	.	TRBV5-4	TGTGCCAGCAGGTTCGCGGCGAACTCCTACGAGCAGTACTTC	CASRFAANSYEQYF
TRBJ2-1	.	.	TRBV15	TGTGCCACCAGCAGAGGTGGGAGCTCCTACAATGAGCAGTTCTTC	CATSRGGSSYNEQFF
TRBJ1-2	.	.	TRBV6-5	TGTGCCAGCAGTCCGACACGACAAACTAACTATGGCTACACCTTC	CASSPTRQTNYGYTF
TRBJ2-7	TRBD1	.	TRBV7-4	TGTGCCAGCAGCTTGACAGGGTTTTACGAGCAGTACTTC	CASSLTGFYEQYF
TRBJ1-5	.	.	TRBV19	TGTGCCAGTACCCCATGGGGCTTATCAGAATTTCTTGTGCCCAATCAGCCCCAGCATTTT	CASTPWGLSEFLVPNQPQHF
TRBJ1-2	TRBD1	.	TRBV18	TGTGCCAGCTCAAAGGACAGGGGGGAAGGCTACACCTTC	CASSKDRGEGYTF
TRBJ2-2	TRBD1	.	TRBV6-2/TRBV6-3	TGTGCCAGCAGCCTGACAGGGAGTTTCCGGACTACCGGGGAGCTGTTTTTT	CASSLTGSFRTTGELFF
TRBJ2-1	.	.	TRBV29-1	TGCAGCGCGGCGGACAATGAGCAGTTCTTC	CSAADNEQFF
TRBJ1-5	TRBD1	.	TRBV7-9	TGTGCCAGCAGCTTAGGGACAGGTGGGCCCCAGCATTTT	CASSLGTGGPQHF
TRBJ2-5	.	.	TRBV9	TGTGCCAGCAGCGTACAGGTGGGCGAGACCCAGTACTTC	CASSVQVGETQYF
TRBJ2-4	TRBD2	.	TRBV6-6	TGTGCCAGCAGTCGGACTAGCGGGGGGGCGGCCAAAAACATTCAGTACTTC	CASSRTSGGAAKNIQYF
TRBJ2-1	TRBD2	.	TRBV5-4	TGTGCCAGCAGCGGGAGGAGGACTAGCGACAATGAGCAGTTCTTC	CASSGRRTSDNEQFF
TRBJ2-7	.	.	TRBV7-9	TGTGCCAGCAGCTCAGACCGGACAGCCTGGGAGCAGTACTTC	CASSSDRTAWEQYF
TRBJ2-1	.	.	TRBV27	TGTGCCAGCAGTTTCCCGGACAGTTACAATGAGCAGTTCTTC	CASSFPDSYNEQFF
TRBJ2-1	TRBD2	.	TRBV19	TGTGCCAGTAGTATCGGACTAGCGGGAGGGCCCTACAATGAGCAGTTCTTC	CASSIGLAGGPYNEQFF
TRBJ2-2	.	once	TRBV14	TGTGCCAGCAGCCTTGCCCGCAGGGTGGCTACGAACACCGGGGAGCTGTTTTTT	CASSLARRVATNTGELFF
TRBJ1-1	.	.	TRBV10-3	TGTGCCATCAGTGAGACCCCAGGGAACACTGAAGCTTTCTTT	CAISETPGNTEAFF
TRBJ2-1	TRBD2	.	TRBV5-1	TGCGCCAGCAGCTTGGGCCGTGGGGTGACTAGCGGGAGAGGGAATGAGCAGTTCTTC	CASSLGRGVTSGRGNEQFF
TRBJ2-7	.	.	TRBV3-1/TRBV3-2	TGTGCCAGCAGCCAAGATGGACGGGACTACGAGCAGTACTTC	CASSQDGRDYEQYF
TRBJ2-1	TRBD2	.	TRBV7-9	TGTGCCAGCAGCTGGGGGGCTAGCGGGAGGGCCGACGATGAGCAGTTCTTC	CASSWGASGRADDEQFF
TRBJ2-7	.	.	TRBV7-2	TGTGCCAGCAGCTTAGGCCGGGTTCCCTACGAGCAGTACTTC	CASSLGRVPYEQYF
TRBJ2-2	TRBD2	few	TRBV9	TGTGCCAGCAGCGTAGATTTAGCGGGAGACGCCACCGGGGAGCTGTTTTTT	CASSVDLAGDATGELFF
TRBJ1-2	.	.	TRBV5-4	TGTGCCAGCAGCCCCCCCCGCCACAGTGGCTATGGCTACACCTTC	CASSPPRHSGYGYTF
TRBJ2-2	.	.	TRBV9	TGTGCCAGCAGCTCCCGGACTAACACCGGGGAGCTGTTTTTT	CASSSRTNTGELFF
TRBJ2-7	TRBD2	.	TRBV10-3	TGTGCCATCAGTGACGGGAGGGGAGTATACGAGCAGTACTTC	CAISDGRGVYEQYF
TRBJ1-6	.	.	TRBV2	TGTGCCAGCCAGCCGGTGGGGAGCTCCTATAATTCACCCCTCCACTTT	CASQPVGSSYNSPLHF
TRBJ1-1	TRBD1	.	TRBV7-9	TGTGCCAGCAGCGTATCTACAGGGGTGAACACTGAAGCTTTCTTT	CASSVSTGVNTEAFF
TRBJ2-3	.	.	TRBV29-1	TGCAGCGTTGAAGATTGGGCAGGACAAGACTCTAGCACAGATACGCAGTATTTT	CSVEDWAGQDSSTDTQYF
TRBJ2-1	.	.	TRBV6-2/TRBV6-3	TGTGCCAGCAGTTACTTAGACAGGAGCTCCTACAATGAGCAGTTCTTC	CASSYLDRSSYNEQFF
TRBJ1-2	.	.	TRBV2	TGTGCCAGCAACCTGGTGACTGGTGGGGGCTACACCTTC	CASNLVTGGGYTF
TRBJ1-5	.	.	TRBV9	TGTGCCAGCAGCGGAGGATGTATGAGGTTTAGCAATCAGCCCCAGCATTTT	CASSGGCMRFSNQPQHF
TRBJ1-5	TRBD1	.	TRBV9	TGTGCCAGCAGCGAAGGGGGACAGGGGTTAGCTCAGCCCCAGCATTTT	CASSEGGQGLAQPQHF